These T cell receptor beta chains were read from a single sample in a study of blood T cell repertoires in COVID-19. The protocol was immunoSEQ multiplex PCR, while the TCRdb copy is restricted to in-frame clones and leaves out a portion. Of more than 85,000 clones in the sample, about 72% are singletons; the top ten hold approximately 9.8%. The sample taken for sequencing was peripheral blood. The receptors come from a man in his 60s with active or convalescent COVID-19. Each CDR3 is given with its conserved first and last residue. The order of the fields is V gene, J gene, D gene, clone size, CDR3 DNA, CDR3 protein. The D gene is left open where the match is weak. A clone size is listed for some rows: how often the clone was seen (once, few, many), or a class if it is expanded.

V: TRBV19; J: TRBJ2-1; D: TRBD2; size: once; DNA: TGTGCCAGTAGCAAGGTCGGGAGGAACAATGAGCAGTTCTTC; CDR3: CASSKVGRNNEQFF
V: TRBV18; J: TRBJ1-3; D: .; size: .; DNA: TGTGCCAGCTCCCGCTTGGAGGAGGGAAGCGGAAACACCATATATTTT; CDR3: CASSRLEEGSGNTIYF
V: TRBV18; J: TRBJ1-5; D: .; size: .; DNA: TGTGCCAGCTCAAAGGAGACTGGGAATCAGCCCCAGCATTTT; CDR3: CASSKETGNQPQHF
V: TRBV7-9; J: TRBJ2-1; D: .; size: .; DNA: TGTGCCAGCAGCTCGGGAAGGGTTGAGCAGTTCTTC; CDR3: CASSSGRVEQFF
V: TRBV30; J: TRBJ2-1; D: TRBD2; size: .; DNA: TGTGCCTGGAGTAGCGGGGCTTGGAGCAATGAGCAGTTCTTC; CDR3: CAWSSGAWSNEQFF
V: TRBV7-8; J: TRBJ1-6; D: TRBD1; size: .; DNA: TGTGCCAGCAGCTTAGAGGACAGGGGGAATTCACCCCTCCACTTT; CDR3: CASSLEDRGNSPLHF
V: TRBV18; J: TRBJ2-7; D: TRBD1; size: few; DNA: TGTGCCAGCTCCCCCAAAGACAGGGGAGCCTACGAGCAGTACTTC; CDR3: CASSPKDRGAYEQYF
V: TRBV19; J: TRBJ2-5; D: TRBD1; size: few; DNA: TGTGCCAGTAGTCCTCGTGGGACAGATGAGGCGACCCAGTACTTC; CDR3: CASSPRGTDEATQYF
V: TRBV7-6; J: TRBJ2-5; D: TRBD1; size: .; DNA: TGTGCCAGCAGCTTAGCCCCTTCGACAGGGGCAGAGACCCAGTACTTC; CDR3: CASSLAPSTGAETQYF
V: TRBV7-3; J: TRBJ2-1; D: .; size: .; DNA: TGTGCCAGCAGCCTAAGGGGGGTTTCCACTACGAGCTCCTACAATGAGCAGTTCTTC; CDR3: CASSLRGVSTTSSYNEQFF
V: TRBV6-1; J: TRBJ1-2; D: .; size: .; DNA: TGTGCCAGCAGTGAAGTTATTGGCTACACCTTC; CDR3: CASSEVIGYTF
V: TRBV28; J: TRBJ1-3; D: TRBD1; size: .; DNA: TGTGCCAGCAGTGGTCCAGGGGGCTCGGGAAACACCATATATTTT; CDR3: CASSGPGGSGNTIYF
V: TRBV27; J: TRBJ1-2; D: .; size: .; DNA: TGTGCCAGCAGCAACCGGGACGGGACAGGCTACACCTTC; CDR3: CASSNRDGTGYTF
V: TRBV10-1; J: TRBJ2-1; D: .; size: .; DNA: TGCGCCAGCACTCCCGGGGGTAGCTCCTACAATGAGCAGTTCTTC; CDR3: CASTPGGSSYNEQFF
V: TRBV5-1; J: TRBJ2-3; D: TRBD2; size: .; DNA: TGCGCCAGCAGCTCGGGACTAGCGGGATTTCAAGATACGCAGTATTTT; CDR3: CASSSGLAGFQDTQYF
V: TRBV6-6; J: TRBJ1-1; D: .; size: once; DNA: TGTGCCAGCACATGGGGGCAGACGAACACTGAAGCTTTCTTT; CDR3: CASTWGQTNTEAFF
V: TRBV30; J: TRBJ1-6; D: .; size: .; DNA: TGTGCCTGGAGGCGGCCGAATTCACCCCTCCACTTT; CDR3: CAWRRPNSPLHF
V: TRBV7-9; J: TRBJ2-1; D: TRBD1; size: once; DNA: TGTGCCAGCAGCTTTCGGACAGGGTTTTTGAATGAGCAGTTCTTC; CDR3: CASSFRTGFLNEQFF
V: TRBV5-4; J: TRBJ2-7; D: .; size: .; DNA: TGTGCCAGCAGCTTGTCTAGCGCCTCCTACGAGCAGTACTTC; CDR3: CASSLSSASYEQYF
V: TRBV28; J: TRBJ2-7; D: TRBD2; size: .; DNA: TGTGCCAGCAGCTCCGAGGGACTAGTCCTCTACGAGCAGTACTTC; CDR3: CASSSEGLVLYEQYF
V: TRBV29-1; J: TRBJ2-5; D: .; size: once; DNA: TGCAGCGTTGGGAGGGGGCGCCTGGAGACCCAGTACTTC; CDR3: CSVGRGRLETQYF
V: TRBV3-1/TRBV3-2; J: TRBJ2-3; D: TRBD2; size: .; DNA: TGTGCCAGCAGTAACACCGGGACTACCACAGATACGCAGTATTTT; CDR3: CASSNTGTTTDTQYF
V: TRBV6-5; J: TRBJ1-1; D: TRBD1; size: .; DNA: TGTGCCAGCAGTTCGGACAGGGTGAGCGTCACTGAAGCTTTCTTT; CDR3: CASSSDRVSVTEAFF
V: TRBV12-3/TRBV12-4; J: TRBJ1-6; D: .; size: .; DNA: TGTGCCAGCAGTTTTGGGGCAAGTTCACCCCTCCACTTT; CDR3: CASSFGASSPLHF
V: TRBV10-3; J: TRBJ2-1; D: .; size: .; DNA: TGTGCCATCAGGAGCCTAGATGCCCTTTCCAATGAGCAGTTCTTC; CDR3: CAIRSLDALSNEQFF
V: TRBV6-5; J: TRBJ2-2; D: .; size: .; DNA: TGTGCCAGCAGGATGTTCAGGGAAGCCGGGGAGCTGTTTTTT; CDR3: CASRMFREAGELFF
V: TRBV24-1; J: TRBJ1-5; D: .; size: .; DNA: TGTGCCACCAGTGATTTTACAGGGTTTCAGCATTTT; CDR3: CATSDFTGFQHF